These T cell receptor beta chains were read from a single sample in a study of cytomegalovirus exposure and HLA in healthy donors. Method: immunoSEQ multiplex PCR; TCRdb's copy keeps in-frame clones and lacks some. The sample lists 200,000 or so clones, roughly 80% seen once, with less than 6% in the top ten. Sequencing input: PBMCs. All receptors come from a woman in her twenties or thirties in good health and CMV-seropositive. The CDR3 runs from the conserved cysteine through the conserved F or W.

CDR3 length	V gene	CDR3 protein
16	TRBV27	CASSLSGQGRGSPLHF
11	TRBV15	CATSRADTQYF
16	TRBV9	CASSRDLAGNTDTQYF
18	TRBV5-1	CASSLDPAGDSGANVLTF
15	TRBV2	CASSDARGLEDGYTF
14	TRBV5-1	CASSSVGGPSEQYF
14	TRBV19	CASSILPGNTEAFF
14	TRBV29-1	CSVVRDRAPYEQYF
17	TRBV7-9	CASSLPAGGVGNTEAFF
14	TRBV9	CASSTGGREREQYF
18	TRBV6-1	CASSEAKGQGATGNTIYF